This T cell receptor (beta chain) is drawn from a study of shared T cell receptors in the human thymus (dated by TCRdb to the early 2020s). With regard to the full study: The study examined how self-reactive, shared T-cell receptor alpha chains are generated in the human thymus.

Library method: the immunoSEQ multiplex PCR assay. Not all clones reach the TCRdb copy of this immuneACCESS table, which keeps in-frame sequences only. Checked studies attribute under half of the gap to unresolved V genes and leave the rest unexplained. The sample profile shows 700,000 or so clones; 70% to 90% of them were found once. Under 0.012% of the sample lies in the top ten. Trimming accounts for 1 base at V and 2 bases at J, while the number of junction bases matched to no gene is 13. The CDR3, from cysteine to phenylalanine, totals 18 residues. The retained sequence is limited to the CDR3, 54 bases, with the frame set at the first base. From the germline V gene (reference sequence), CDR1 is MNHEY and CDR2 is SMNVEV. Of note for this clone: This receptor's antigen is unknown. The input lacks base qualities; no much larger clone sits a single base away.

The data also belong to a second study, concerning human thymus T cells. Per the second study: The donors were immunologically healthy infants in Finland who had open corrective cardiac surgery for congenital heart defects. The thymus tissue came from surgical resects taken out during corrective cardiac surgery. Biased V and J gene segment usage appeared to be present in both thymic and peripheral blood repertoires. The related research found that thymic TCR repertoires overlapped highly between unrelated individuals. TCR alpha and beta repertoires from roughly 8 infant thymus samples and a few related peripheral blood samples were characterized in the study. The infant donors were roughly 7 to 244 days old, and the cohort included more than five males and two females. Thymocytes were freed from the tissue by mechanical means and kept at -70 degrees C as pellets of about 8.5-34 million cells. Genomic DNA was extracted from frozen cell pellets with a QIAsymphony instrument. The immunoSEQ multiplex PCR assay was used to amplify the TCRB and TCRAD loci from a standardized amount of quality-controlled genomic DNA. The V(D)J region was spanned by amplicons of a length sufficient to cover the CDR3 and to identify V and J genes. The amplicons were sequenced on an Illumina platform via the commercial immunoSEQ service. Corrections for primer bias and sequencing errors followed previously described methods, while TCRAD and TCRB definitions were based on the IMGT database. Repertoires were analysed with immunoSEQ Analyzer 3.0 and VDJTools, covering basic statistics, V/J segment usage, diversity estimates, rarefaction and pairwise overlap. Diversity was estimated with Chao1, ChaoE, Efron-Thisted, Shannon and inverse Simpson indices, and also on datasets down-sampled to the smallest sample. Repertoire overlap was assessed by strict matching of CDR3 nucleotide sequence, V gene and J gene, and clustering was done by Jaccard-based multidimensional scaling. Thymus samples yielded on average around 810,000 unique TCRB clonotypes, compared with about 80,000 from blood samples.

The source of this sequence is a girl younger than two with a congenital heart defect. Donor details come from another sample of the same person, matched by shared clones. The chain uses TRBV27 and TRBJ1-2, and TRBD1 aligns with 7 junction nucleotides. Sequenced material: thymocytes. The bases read TGTGCCAGCAGTTTATGTAGGCCAGGGGGGCAGATGAACTATGGCTACACCTTC. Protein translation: CASSLCRPGGQMNYGYTF.